The rows below give T cell receptor beta chains drawn from one sample of a study of T cells in Graves' hyperthyroidism and ophthalmopathy. TCRdb redid the calling of the multiplex PCR reads with MiXCR, one entry per CDR3 protein. The sample yields 500,000 to 750,000 distinct CDR3 sequences, approximately 15% seen once. What was sequenced was blood. The receptors originated from a woman aged 18-35 years with Graves' ophthalmopathy. Each CDR3 is given with its conserved first and last residue. The order of the fields is clone size, J gene, D gene, V gene, CDR3 protein, CDR3 DNA. A D gene is named only where the DNA matches it firmly. Size is stated for part of the rows, as once, few or many counts, or as a class when the clone is expanded.

many	TRBJ2-1	TRBD2	TRBV28	CASGGRGAATPEQFF	TGTGCCAGCGGGGGGAGGGGCGCCGCAACCCCTGAGCAGTTCTTC
many	TRBJ2-7	TRBD2	TRBV6-1	CASSPLAGVEYEQYF	TGTGCCAGCAGTCCCTTGGCGGGAGTGGAGTACGAGCAGTACTTC
-	TRBJ1-6	-	TRBV12-3/TRBV12-4	CASGVSSYNSPLHF	TGTGCCAGCGGGGTCAGCTCCTATAATTCACCCCTCCACTTT
-	TRBJ1-2	-	TRBV19	CASSFRQGHGYTF	TGTGCCAGTAGTTTTCGGCAGGGGCATGGCTACACCTTC
few	TRBJ2-7	-	TRBV7-9	CASSLVEGSSYEQYF	TGTGCCAGCAGCTTAGTGGAGGGGAGCTCCTACGAGCAGTACTTC
many	TRBJ2-7	-	TRBV10-3	CAISDTADYEQYF	TGTGCCATCAGTGATACCGCGGACTACGAGCAGTACTTC
many	TRBJ1-1	-	TRBV12-3/TRBV12-4	CASSFGARMNTEAFF	TGTGCCAGCAGTTTCGGGGCTCGGATGAACACTGAAGCTTTCTTT
many	TRBJ1-2	-	TRBV30	CAWSRAYRGYTF	TGTGCCTGGAGCAGGGCGTATCGTGGCTACACCTTC
many	TRBJ2-1	-	TRBV28	CASSPDGLRKIYNEQFF	TGTGCCAGCAGTCCCGACGGACTTAGAAAAATCTACAATGAGCAGTTCTTC
-	TRBJ1-1	-	TRBV19	CASKLGGEKAFF	TGTGCCAGTAAATTAGGGGGGGAGAAAGCTTTCTTT
-	TRBJ2-3	-	TRBV6-4	CASSDRRGGSTDTQYF	TGTGCCAGCAGTGACCGGCGCGGAGGTAGCACAGATACGCAGTATTTT
few	TRBJ2-2	TRBD2	TRBV7-7	CASSSFLAGFTGELFF	TGTGCTAGCAGCTCCTTCCTAGCGGGGTTCACCGGGGAGCTGTTTTTT
-	TRBJ1-1	-	TRBV5-1	CASSLVWGAEAFF	TGCGCCAGCAGCTTGGTATGGGGGGCTGAAGCTTTCTTT
many	TRBJ1-3	-	TRBV2	CASINPNLAGNTIYF	TGTGCCAGCATCAACCCCAACCTGGCTGGAAACACCATATATTTT
-	TRBJ1-2	-	TRBV9	CASSENRDGYTF	TGTGCCAGCAGCGAAAACAGGGATGGCTACACCTTC
many	TRBJ2-7	TRBD1	TRBV20-1	CSATMTGISYEQYF	TGCAGTGCTACGATGACAGGGATTTCCTACGAGCAGTACTTC
-	TRBJ2-5	TRBD1	TRBV15	CATSRRQGRETQYF	TGTGCCACCAGCAGGCGACAGGGGAGAGAGACCCAGTACTTC
many	TRBJ1-1	TRBD1	TRBV20-1	CSAPDRVTEAFF	TGCAGTGCTCCGGACAGGGTGACTGAAGCTTTCTTT
many	TRBJ2-1	TRBD2	TRBV12-3/TRBV12-4	CASSYAPGLAGALAYNEQFF	TGTGCCAGCAGCTACGCCCCGGGACTAGCGGGAGCACTAGCCTACAATGAGCAGTTCTTC
few	TRBJ1-3	-	TRBV18	CASSPFGDTSGNTIYF	TGTGCCAGCTCACCTTTTGGAGATACCTCTGGAAACACCATATATTTT
-	TRBJ1-5	-	TRBV24-1	CATSGDINQPQHF	TGTGCCACCAGTGGAGACATAAATCAGCCCCAGCATTTT
-	TRBJ2-5	TRBD2	TRBV5-4	CASSREGTTQETQYF	TGTGCCAGCAGCCGGGAGGGCACCACCCAAGAGACCCAGTACTTC
many	TRBJ2-7	-	TRBV24-1	CATSDDTDGRSYEQYF	TGTGCCACCAGTGATGACACGGACGGACGCTCCTACGAGCAGTACTTC
-	TRBJ2-3	-	TRBV4-3	CASSQEFGESGFTDTQYF	TGCGCCAGCAGCCAAGAATTTGGGGAGTCGGGTTTTACAGATACGCAGTATTTT
many	TRBJ2-7	TRBD1	TRBV27	CASSLSSQGAYEQYF	TGTGCCAGCAGTTTATCATCCCAGGGGGCCTACGAGCAGTACTTC
many	TRBJ2-1	TRBD2	TRBV5-1	CASSWSLAGNEQFF	TGCGCCAGCAGCTGGTCCCTAGCGGGGAATGAGCAGTTCTTC
many	TRBJ1-2	TRBD1	TRBV6-6	CASSYLHDRAGGYTF	TGTGCCAGCAGTTACCTCCACGACAGGGCTGGTGGCTACACCTTC
few	TRBJ2-7	-	TRBV20-1	CSARGPGTRGYEQYF	TGCAGTGCTAGAGGCCCCGGGACTCGGGGATACGAGCAGTACTTC
many	TRBJ2-2	-	TRBV12-3/TRBV12-4	CASSSSNTGELFF	TGTGCCAGCAGTTCTAGTAACACCGGGGAGCTGTTTTTT
-	TRBJ2-7	-	TRBV2	CASSELGHDEQYF	TGTGCCAGCAGTGAACTCGGACATGACGAGCAGTACTTC
many	TRBJ2-7	-	TRBV29-1	CSVEVRTTYEQYF	TGCAGCGTTGAAGTGAGGACAACCTACGAGCAGTACTTC
few	TRBJ2-2	-	TRBV7-2	CASSLVVGQNTGELFF	TGTGCCAGCAGCTTAGTGGTTGGTCAGAACACCGGGGAGCTGTTTTTT
many	TRBJ2-1	-	TRBV11-2	CASSLERNEQFF	TGTGCCAGCAGCTTAGAACGGAATGAGCAGTTCTTC